These 24 T cell receptor beta chains were sequenced from one sample in a study of siplizumab effects on memory and regulatory T cells (dated by TCRdb to about 2019). Receptor amplification or capture employed the immunoSEQ multiplex PCR assay. Imported from immuneACCESS, the table was reduced by TCRdb to in-frame sequences with V and J called. These copies leave out some clones; in studies compared against another copy, an unresolved V gene accounts for under half, and the cause of the remainder is not known. The sample records around 100,000 clones, over 90% of which are singletons. About 0.62% of the sample belongs to the ten largest clones. Sequencing was performed on Tregs sorted from blood. Every receptor here comes from a human donor in good health.

This chain connects TRBV11-3 to TRBJ2-6; possible D gene TRBD2, 6 bases. The V and J ends lost 2 bases and 0 bases respectively, with 8 bases between them. Looked up from germline, CDR1 is SGHNT and CDR2 is YENEEA. This CDR3 contains 16 residues. CDR3 region: CASSLMGGSGANVLTF. The CDR3 DNA follows: TGTGCCAGCAGCTTAATGGGGGGCTCTGGGGCCAACGTCCTGACTTTC.

The chain carries TRBV27 and TRBJ1-2, with D uncertain. Trimming removed 0 bases at V and 13 bases at J, with 15 bases between. CDR3 length: 13 amino acids. The germline CDR1 and CDR2 sequences are MNHEY and SMNVEV (reference sequence). Written as DNA, the CDR3 is TGTGCCAGCAGTTTATCCCCTGGACGAGGCACCACCTTC. It yields the protein CASSLSPGRGTTF.

The genes are TRBV9 and TRBJ1-1; no definite D call. V gave up 4 bases and J gave up 7 bases, with 14 bases separating them. The CDR3 is made up of 13 amino acids. Germline V gene data show CDR1 as SGDLS and CDR2 as YYNGEE. The CDR3 loop reads CASSPPSVSEAFF. The CDR3 region has the DNA TGTGCCAGCAGCCCCCCTAGTGTCAGTGAAGCTTTCTTT.

V and J are TRBV27 and TRBJ2-1; 8 bases match TRBD2. The J segment lost 8 bases and the V segment lost 3 bases, leaving 6 bases of the junction unmatched. The CDR3 sequence is 14 residues long. In germline, CDR1 is MNHEY, CDR2 SMNVEV (reference sequence). The CDR3 loop reads CASSLWTSFDEQFF. The DNA for the CDR3 is TGTGCCAGCAGTTTGTGGACTAGCTTTGATGAGCAGTTCTTC.

V gene TRBV11-3 combines with J gene TRBJ2-5; D call uncertain. The V and J ends lost 1 base and 5 bases respectively, with 8 bases between them. CDR1 and CDR2 from the germline V gene are SGHNT and YENEEA. The CDR3 extends over 13 amino acids. The CDR3 coding sequence is TGTGCCAGCAGCTTAGTCGTGAGTGAGACCCAGTACTTC. Its translation is CASSLVVSETQYF.

This rearrangement joins TRBV5-4 to TRBJ2-7; possible D gene TRBD2, 7 bases. Germline V CDR1 and CDR2: SGHNT, YYREEE (reference sequence). CDR3 length equals 16 residues. The germline V and J ends were trimmed by 0 bases and 3 bases, with 16 bases remaining between them. The CDR3 coding sequence is TGTGCCAGCAGCTTGGCGGGGGGCCTCCCGGGCTACGAGCAGTACTTC. Translated: CASSLAGGLPGYEQYF.

This clone appeared a single time. The rearrangement joins TRBV2 to TRBJ2-5; TRBD2 agrees at 8 bases. CDR1 and CDR2 (germline): SNHLY, FYNNEI. After removal of 11 bases from V and 5 bases from J, the junction contained 13 bases not matched to a gene. This CDR3 comprises 14 residues. The CDR3 DNA sequence: TGTGCCGGCGCCCTACCGGGGGGGCAGGAGACCCAGTACTTC. It is translated as CAGALPGGQETQYF.

J is TRBJ2-2 and V is TRBV4-1; D possibly uses TRBD1 or TRBD2 (5 bases each). The CDR3 loop spans 16 amino acids. Trimming stripped 2 bases from V and 4 bases from J, with 14 bases between. The germline V gene encodes CDR1 MGHRA and CDR2 YSYEKL. The DNA of the CDR3 is TGCGCCAGCAGCCAATTGGGCCGGGGCCCCACCGGGGAGCTGTTTTTT. Its translation: CASSQLGRGPTGELFF.

This clone was picked up one time. V is TRBV6-5 and J is TRBJ1-3; D is undetermined. This CDR3 spans 15 amino acids. With 6 bases removed from V and 4 bases from J, the gap between germline ends came to 16 bases. Germline loops: CDR1 MNHEY, CDR2 SVGAGI. The chain's CDR3 is CASSPLSPSGNTIYF. In DNA, the CDR3 is TGTGCCAGCAGCCCCTTATCACCAAGCGGAAACACCATATATTTT.

The V gene is TRBV30, the J gene TRBJ1-6; D is ambiguous. The CDR3 spans 13 residues. Between the trimmed V and J ends, which lost 0 bases and 8 bases, there was a span of 8 bases. The germline V gene has CDR1 GTSNPN and CDR2 SVGIG (reference sequence). CDR3 residues: CAWSVRRDSPLHF. As DNA, the CDR3 is TGTGCCTGGAGTGTACGTCGAGATTCACCCCTCCACTTT.

In its sample, this clone was seen a few times. The rearrangement joins TRBV19 to TRBJ1-5; 8 nucleotides align to TRBD1. CDR1 is LNHDA and CDR2 is SQIVND in the germline V gene (reference sequence). The CDR3 is 15 amino acids. V lost 3 bases and J lost 5; bases outside the gene matches: 6. The CDR3 spells CASSITGGEDQPQHF. As DNA, the CDR3 is TGTGCCAGTAGTATCACAGGGGGGGAGGATCAGCCCCAGCATTTT. Using reference TRBV19 and TRBJ1-5 for the parts outside the CDR3, the full variable domain is DGGITQSPKYLFRKEGQNVTLSCEQNLNHDAMYWYRQDPGQGLRLIYYSQIVNDFQKGDIAEGYSVSREKKESFPLTVTSAQKNPTAFYLCASSITGGEDQPQHFGDGTRLSIL.

The CDR3 is CASSISGGGTEAFF. The CDR3 bases are TGTGCCAGTAGTATCTCAGGGGGAGGCACTGAAGCTTTCTTT. J is TRBJ1-1 and V is TRBV19, with 7 positions matching TRBD1. The CDR3 sequence is 14 residues long. The germline CDR1 and CDR2 sequences are LNHDA and SQIVND (reference sequence). After removal of 3 bases from V and 4 bases from J, the junction contained 5 bases not matched to a gene.

The chain recombines TRBV7-9 with TRBJ2-1; D ambiguous. CDR3 length: 14 residues. The ends were cut back, 1 base at V and 2 bases at J, with 6 bases in the middle. Germline lookup yields CDR1 SEHNR and CDR2 FQNEAQ (reference sequence). In DNA, the CDR3 is TGTGCCAGCAGCTTAGAGGGCGCCTACAATGAGCAGTTCTTC. Amino acids: CASSLEGAYNEQFF.

The gene calls are TRBV7-9 and TRBJ2-3; tentative D call: TRBD2 (7 bases). The CDR3 extends over 15 amino acids. Germline assignment: CDR1 SEHNR and CDR2 FQNEAQ (reference sequence). V was cut by 2 bases and J by 2 bases, with 11 bases left in between. The CDR3 loop reads CASSLTAGHTDTQYF. As DNA, the CDR3 is TGTGCCAGCAGCTTAACAGCGGGACACACAGATACGCAGTATTTT.

The chain employs TRBV11-1 and TRBJ1-2, with TRBD1 as a possible D gene (6 bases). Germline V gives CDR1 SGHAT, CDR2 FQDESV (reference sequence). The CDR3 runs to 13 residues. Trimming cost V 5 bases and J 4 bases, with 11 bases left between them. The CDR3 region has the DNA TGTGCCAGCAGCCTGAGGGGGGCCTATGGCTACACCTTC. Encoded protein: CASSLRGAYGYTF.

The chain joins TRBV10-3 to TRBJ2-2, with 11 bases identical to TRBD1. Per germline, CDR1 ENHRY and CDR2 SYGVKD. The CDR3 spans 14 residues. With V trimmed by 10 bases and J by 5 bases, 6 bases remained unmatched. In DNA form, the CDR3 reads TGTGCCAGCAACCGGGACAGGGGGACCGGGGAGCTGTTTTTT. Amino acids: CASNRDRGTGELFF.

This chain uses TRBV7-9 with TRBJ2-7; D remains ambiguous. Trimming left V 5 bases short and J 1 base short, with 6 bases between. The CDR3 has 12 amino acids. Germline V gives CDR1 SEHNR, CDR2 FQNEAQ (reference sequence). CDR3 DNA: TGTGCCAGCAGCCCACCGTCCTACGAGCAGTACTTC. Translating gives CASSPPSYEQYF.

The V and J genes are TRBV19 and TRBJ1-2; 8 bases match TRBD1. Germline lookup yields CDR1 LNHDA and CDR2 SQIVND (reference sequence). The CDR3 has 17 residues. The V gene end was trimmed by 4 bases and the J gene end by 0 bases; junction bases not matched to a gene: 10. The CDR3: CASSTTGTGWTNYGYTF. Here the CDR3 DNA reads TGTGCCAGTAGTACAACCGGGACAGGATGGACTAACTATGGCTACACCTTC.

CDR3 sequence reads: CASSSEPKTQYF. The CDR3 DNA reads as TGCGCCAGCAGCTCCGAGCCCAAGACCCAGTACTTC. The rearrangement uses TRBV5-1 and TRBJ2-5, with D hard to call. Germline V gene lookup returns CDR1 SGHRS and CDR2 YFSETQ. Trimming left V 3 bases short and J 6 bases short, with 9 bases between. This CDR3 contains 12 residues.

This rearrangement joins TRBV7-9 to TRBJ1-2; a possible D gene is TRBD1 (6 bases). The V gene's germline CDR1 is SEHNR and CDR2 FQNEAQ (reference sequence). The CDR3 consists of 13 residues. The V end was cut by 5 bases, the J end by 4 bases, with 11 bases between. The CDR3 is CASSLWTAYGYTF. CDR3 coding DNA: TGTGCCAGCAGCCTCTGGACAGCCTATGGCTACACCTTC.

The rearrangement joins TRBV29-1 to TRBJ1-1; D unclear. Germline V gene data show CDR1 as SQVTM and CDR2 as ANQGSEA. The CDR3 has 12 residues. The germline V and J ends were trimmed by 4 bases and 5 bases, with 11 bases remaining between them. CDR3 protein: CSVARVGTEAFF. The CDR3 coding sequence is TGCAGCGTTGCAAGGGTTGGGACTGAAGCTTTCTTT.

This sequence joins TRBV7-9 and TRBJ2-3; D is uncertain. This CDR3 is 13 amino acids long. V lost 1 base to trimming and J lost 6 bases, with 8 bases between them. From germline, CDR1 is SEHNR and CDR2 FQNEAQ (reference sequence). This CDR3 is CASSLGVRDTQYF. The CDR3 DNA follows: TGTGCCAGCAGCTTAGGGGTTCGGGATACGCAGTATTTT.

This chain links TRBV2 with TRBJ2-2, with TRBD1 matching 9 bases. This CDR3 contains 15 residues. The junction had 2 bases not matched to a gene; V was cut back by 6 bases and J by 0 bases. Germline CDR1 and CDR2: SNHLY and FYNNEI. CDR3 amino acids: CASRGTGSNTGELFF. The CDR3 DNA sequence: TGTGCCAGCAGGGGGACAGGGTCGAACACCGGGGAGCTGTTTTTT.

This chain uses TRBV7-6 with TRBJ2-2, with 10 positions matching TRBD1. This CDR3 comprises 15 residues. Losses at the gene ends were 5 bases for V and 6 bases for J; bases not matched to a gene: 6. CDR1 and CDR2 (germline): SGHVS, FNYEAQ. CDR3 loop: CASSKDRGRAGELFF. CDR3 coding DNA: TGTGCCAGCAGCAAAGACAGGGGGCGGGCCGGGGAGCTGTTTTTT.